A selection of T cell receptor beta chains follows, all from one sample in a study of breast tumors, draining lymph nodes, adjacent tissues. TCRdb analysed the multiplex PCR reads with MiXCR anew, one entry per CDR3 protein. The sample shows some 230,000 distinct CDR3 sequences, less than 40% of them seen only once. The sequencing sample was made of axillary lymph node tissue. The receptors stem from a female donor with breast cancer. Some clones in this sample may be carry-over from other donors' samples. The CDR3 runs from the conserved cysteine through the conserved F or W. D genes are given only for firm matches. Only some rows state a clone size, as once, few, many or a class for expanded clones.

TRBV6-6	.	TRBJ1-2	.	TGTGCCAGCAACGAACGGCAAAATAACTATGGCTACACCTTC	CASNERQNNYGYTF
TRBV29-1	TRBD2	TRBJ2-1	.	TGCAGCTCGGCTAGCGGGAGGAACAATGAGCAGTTCTTC	CSSASGRNNEQFF
TRBV9	.	TRBJ2-7	.	TGTGCCAGCAGCGTAGATCCGGACAGTACCTACGAGCAGTACTTC	CASSVDPDSTYEQYF
TRBV9	.	TRBJ1-2	once	.	CASSVVGTGSGNTF
TRBV19	.	TRBJ2-1	.	TGTGCCAGTAGTATGGAGACAGGGAGGTACAATGAGCAGTTCTTC	CASSMETGRYNEQFF
TRBV6-5	.	TRBJ2-7	many	TGTGCCAGCAGGCAGTACCGGGACCCCTCCTACGAGCAGTACTTC	CASRQYRDPSYEQYF
TRBV5-1	.	TRBJ2-2	many	TGCGCCAGCAGCTCCAGGCTATCCAACACCGGGGAGCTGTTTTTT	CASSSRLSNTGELFF
TRBV6-4	.	TRBJ1-6	many	TGTGCCAGCAGTCGGACGGTTAATTCACCCCTCCACTTT	CASSRTVNSPLHF
TRBV7-2	TRBD1	TRBJ1-1	few	TGTGCCAGCAGCTTGACAGGGTTCACTGAAGCTTTCTTT	CASSLTGFTEAFF
TRBV14	.	TRBJ2-1	once	TGTGCCAGCAGCGCTACGCTAGGGGGGGCGGTCCACTACAATGAGCAGTTCTTC	CASSATLGGAVHYNEQFF
TRBV7-3	TRBD1	TRBJ1-4	.	TGTGCCAGCAGATACGGGACAGGGGATGAAAAACTGTTTTTT	CASRYGTGDEKLFF
TRBV19	.	TRBJ1-4	.	TGTGCCAGTAGTGGGGGGACTAGCGGGAGCACAACTAATGAAAAACTGTTTTTT	CASSGGTSGSTTNEKLFF
TRBV24-1	TRBD2	TRBJ2-1	.	TGTGCCAGGGGTGAGACTAGCACGTCCTACAATGAGCAGTTCTTC	CARGETSTSYNEQFF
TRBV9	TRBD2	TRBJ2-1	few	TGTGCCAGCAGCGTAGAGGGCGGGAGGGGTAATGAGCAGTTCTTC	CASSVEGGRGNEQFF
TRBV5-1	TRBD1	TRBJ2-3	.	TGCGCCAGCAGCTCTACCGGGACAGGAATCTACAATGAGCAGTATTTT	CASSSTGTGIYNEQYF
TRBV20-1	.	TRBJ2-5	many	TGCAGTGCTAGAGAGGATCGGGAGACCCAGTACTTC	CSAREDRETQYF
TRBV3-1	TRBD2	TRBJ2-3	few	TGTGCCAGCAGCCAAAATAGCGGGGGAGCCGTAGATACGCAGTATTTT	CASSQNSGGAVDTQYF
TRBV10-3	TRBD1	TRBJ1-2	few	TGTGCCACTGGACAGGGGGCGGGTAACTATGGCTACACCTTC	CATGQGAGNYGYTF
TRBV5-1	.	TRBJ1-2	once	TGCGCCAGCAGCTTGGGGGGGGCGCAGGGCTACACCTTC	CASSLGGAQGYTF
TRBV18	.	TRBJ1-4	.	TGTGCCAGCTCACCCTTTAGGCCAAAGACGGGGGAAAAACTGTTTTTT	CASSPFRPKTGEKLFF
TRBV12-3/TRBV12-4	.	TRBJ1-5	many	TGTGCCAGCAGTAACGGACTGAGCAATCAGCCCCAGCATTTT	CASSNGLSNQPQHF
TRBV29-1	TRBD2	TRBJ2-5	many	TGCAGCACAATATCAATAGACACTAGCGGGGGGCTCGGACGGGAGACCCAGTACTTC	CSTISIDTSGGLGRETQYF
TRBV3-1	.	TRBJ2-7	many	TGTGCCAGCAGCCAAGAGGGTCTCGAGCAGTACTTC	CASSQEGLEQYF
TRBV7-3	.	TRBJ2-5	once	TGTGCCAGCAGGCCCACGGGGAGAAACACCGGGGAGACCCAGTACTTC	CASRPTGRNTGETQYF
TRBV20-1	.	TRBJ2-5	once	TGCAGTGCTAGTGGATGGGGTACGCAGTCCTTC	CSASGWGTQSF
TRBV24-1	TRBD2	TRBJ2-5	many	TGTGCCACCAGTCGACCCGGCGGGGGAGAGACCCAGTACTTC	CATSRPGGGETQYF
TRBV11-3	TRBD1	TRBJ2-3	many	TGTGCCAGCAGCCCAAGGTCTACGGGACAGCGGCAGTATTTT	CASSPRSTGQRQYF
TRBV7-9	TRBD1	TRBJ1-3	.	TGTGCCAGCAGCCCTCCGGGACAGGGAAGCCTTGGAAACACCATATATTTT	CASSPPGQGSLGNTIYF
TRBV13	.	TRBJ2-5	.	TGTGCTAGAGACCCGGGGCCTGAGGATTGGGCAGAGACCCAGTACTTC	CARDPGPEDWAETQYF
TRBV9	.	TRBJ2-2	many	TGTGCCAGCAGCGTAGCGGGCAGGGCCACCGGGGAGCTGTTTTTT	CASSVAGRATGELFF
TRBV5-6	.	TRBJ1-4	.	TGTGCCAGCAGCTTAACTAGCGGGGCATACAATGAAAAACTGTTTTTT	CASSLTSGAYNEKLFF
TRBV5-1	TRBD2	TRBJ2-1	few	TGCGCCAGCACCCTATATAGCGGGAGGATGAATGAGCAGTTCTTC	CASTLYSGRMNEQFF
TRBV7-9	TRBD2	TRBJ2-5	many	TGTGCCAGCAGCCGGACTAGCGGGAGCGAGACCCAGTACTTC	CASSRTSGSETQYF